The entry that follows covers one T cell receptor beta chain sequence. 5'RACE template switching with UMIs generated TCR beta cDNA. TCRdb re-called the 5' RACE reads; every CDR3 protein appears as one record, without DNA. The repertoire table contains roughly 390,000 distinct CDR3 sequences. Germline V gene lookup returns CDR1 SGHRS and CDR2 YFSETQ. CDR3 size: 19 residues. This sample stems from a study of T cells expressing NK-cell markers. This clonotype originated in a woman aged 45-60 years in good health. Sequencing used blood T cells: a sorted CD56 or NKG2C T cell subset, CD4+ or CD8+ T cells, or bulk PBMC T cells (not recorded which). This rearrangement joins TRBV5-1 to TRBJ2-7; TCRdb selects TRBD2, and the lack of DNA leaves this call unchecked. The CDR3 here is CASRKAVPAGAVDSYEQYF.